This T cell receptor beta chain was observed in a study of control samples from healthy donors and cancer patients. The trim removed 9 bases at V and 8 bases at J, leaving 6 bases unmatched. Germline CDR1 and CDR2: MNHEY and SVGAGI. CDR3 length equals 14 residues. Some clones are missing from TCRdb's copy, which holds only in-frame ones; the method was immunoSEQ multiplex PCR. The data show under 85,000 clones, approximately 90% seen once. Sequencing was done on a sample of PBMCs. The chain has TRBV6-5 and TRBJ2-3; 15 bases map to TRBD2. The sequence was collected from a man in his 60s with colorectal cancer. This CDR3 is CASSGLAGGATQYF. For the CDR3, the DNA is TGTGCCAGTTCGGGACTAGCGGGGGGAGCTACGCAGTATTTT.